This T cell receptor beta chain was retrieved from a study of OX40 agonist ivuxolimab in advanced cancers. On the study more broadly: While on treatment, patients had intravenous ivuxolimab at 0.01 to 10 mg/kg every 2 weeks.

People who had autoimmune disease history or systemic immunosuppression were excluded. TCRdb's table, derived via immunoSEQ multiplex PCR, lists solely in-frame clones and lacks some. The sample contains 40,000 to 60,000 clones, roughly 85% of which appear only once. In regard to this clone: The antigen remains undetermined.

V was shortened by 0 bases and J by 3 bases, with 8 bases between the two germline ends. The CDR3 is 13 amino acids. CDR1 and CDR2 from the germline V gene are GTSNPN and SVGIG (reference sequence). Study-level results: Clones of CD4+ and CD8+ blood T cells grew by week 6 at doses of 0.1 to 3.0 mg/kg. In general, CD8+ T cells held more expanded clones than CD4+ did, on average.

The genes are TRBV30 and TRBJ1-1, with D perhaps TRBD1 (6 bases). This TCR derives from an adult with an advanced solid tumor such as melanoma, head and neck, liver or kidney cancer. The sample in question was CD4+ or CD8+ T cells sorted from blood, obtained in a trial of the OX40 agonist ivuxolimab. The CDR3 sequence is CAWSVQGYTEAFF. The DNA for the CDR3 is TGTGCCTGGAGTGTTCAGGGGTACACTGAAGCTTTCTTT. The full variable domain, with the rest looked up from reference TRBV30 and TRBJ1-1, is SQTIHQWPATLVQPVGSPLSLECTVEGTSNPNLYWYRQAAGRGLQLLFYSVGIGQISSEVPQNLSASRPQDRQFILSSKKLLLSDSGFYLCAWSVQGYTEAFFGQGTRLTVV.